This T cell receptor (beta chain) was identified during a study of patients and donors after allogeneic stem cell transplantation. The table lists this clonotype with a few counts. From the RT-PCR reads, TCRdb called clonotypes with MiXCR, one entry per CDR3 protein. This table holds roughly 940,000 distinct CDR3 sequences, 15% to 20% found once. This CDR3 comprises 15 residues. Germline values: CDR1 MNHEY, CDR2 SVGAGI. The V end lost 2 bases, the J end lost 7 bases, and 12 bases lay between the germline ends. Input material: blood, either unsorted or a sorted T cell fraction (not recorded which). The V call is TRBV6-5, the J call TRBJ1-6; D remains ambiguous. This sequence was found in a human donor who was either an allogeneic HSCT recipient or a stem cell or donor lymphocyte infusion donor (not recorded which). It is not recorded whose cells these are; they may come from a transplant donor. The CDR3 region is CASSYPRRVNSPLHF. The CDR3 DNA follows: TGTGCCAGCAGTTACCCCAGACGAGTAAATTCACCCCTCCACTTT.